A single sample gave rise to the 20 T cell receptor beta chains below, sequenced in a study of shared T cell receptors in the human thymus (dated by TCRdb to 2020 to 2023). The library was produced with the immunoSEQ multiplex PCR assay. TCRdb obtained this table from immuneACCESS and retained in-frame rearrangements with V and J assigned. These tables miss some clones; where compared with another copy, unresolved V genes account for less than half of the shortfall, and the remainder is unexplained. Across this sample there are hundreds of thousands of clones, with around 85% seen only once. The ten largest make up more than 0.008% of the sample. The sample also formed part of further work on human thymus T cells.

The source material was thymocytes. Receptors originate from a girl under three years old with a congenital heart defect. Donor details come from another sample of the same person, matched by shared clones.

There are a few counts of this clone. The chain's CDR3 is CASSQETSGGHNTGELFF. The DNA of the CDR3 is TGCGCCAGCAGCCAAGAGACTAGCGGGGGACACAACACCGGGGAGCTGTTTTTT. This chain joins TRBV4-1 and TRBJ2-2; 12 bases agree with TRBD2. This CDR3 has 18 residues. Germline V gene sequence: CDR1 MGHRA, CDR2 YSYEKL. Trimming cost V 0 bases and J 2 bases; bases outside gene matches: 4.

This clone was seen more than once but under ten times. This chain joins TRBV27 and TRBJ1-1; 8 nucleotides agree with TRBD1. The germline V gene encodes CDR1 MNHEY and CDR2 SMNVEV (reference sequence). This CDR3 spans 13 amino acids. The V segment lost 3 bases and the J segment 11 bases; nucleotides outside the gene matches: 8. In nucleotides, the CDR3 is TGTGCCAGCAGTTTGGCAGGGGGCGCGGGGGCTTTCTTT. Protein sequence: CASSLAGGAGAFF.

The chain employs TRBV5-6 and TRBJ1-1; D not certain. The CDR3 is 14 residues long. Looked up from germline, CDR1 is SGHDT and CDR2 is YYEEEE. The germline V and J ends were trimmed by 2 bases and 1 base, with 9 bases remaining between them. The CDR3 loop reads CASSLTQSNTEAFF. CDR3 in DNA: TGTGCCAGCAGCTTAACACAATCGAACACTGAAGCTTTCTTT.

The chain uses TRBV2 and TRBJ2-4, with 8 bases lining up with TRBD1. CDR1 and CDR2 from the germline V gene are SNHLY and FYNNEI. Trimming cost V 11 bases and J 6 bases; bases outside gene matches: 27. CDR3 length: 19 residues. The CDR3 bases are TGTGCCCACCATCCGCGAGGTATCCAGGGGGCGAAGGTGGGAAACATTCAGTACTTC. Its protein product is CAHHPRGIQGAKVGNIQYF.

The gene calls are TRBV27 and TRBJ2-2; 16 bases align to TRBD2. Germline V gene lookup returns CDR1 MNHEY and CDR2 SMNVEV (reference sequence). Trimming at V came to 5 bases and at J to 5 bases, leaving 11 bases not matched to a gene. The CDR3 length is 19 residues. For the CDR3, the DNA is TGTGCCAGCAGTCTCAATGGGACTAGCGGGGGGGTAAGAACCGGGGAGCTGTTTTTT. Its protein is CASSLNGTSGGVRTGELFF.

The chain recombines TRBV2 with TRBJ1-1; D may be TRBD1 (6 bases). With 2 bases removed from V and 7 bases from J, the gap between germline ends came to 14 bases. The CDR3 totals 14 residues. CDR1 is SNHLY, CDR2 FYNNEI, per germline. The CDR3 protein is CASSERGGDGEAFF. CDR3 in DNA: TGTGCCAGCAGTGAACGGGGGGGCGACGGTGAAGCTTTCTTT. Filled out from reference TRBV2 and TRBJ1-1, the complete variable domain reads EPEVTQTPSHQVTQMGQEVILRCVPISNHLYFYWYRQILGQKVEFLVSFYNNEISEKSEIFDDQFSVERPDGSNFTLKIRSTKLEDSAMYFCASSERGGDGEAFFGQGTRLTVV.

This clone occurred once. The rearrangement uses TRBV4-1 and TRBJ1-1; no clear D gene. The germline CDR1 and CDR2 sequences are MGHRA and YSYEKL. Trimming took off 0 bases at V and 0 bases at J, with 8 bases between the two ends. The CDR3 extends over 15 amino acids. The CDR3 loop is CASSQDYLLNTEAFF. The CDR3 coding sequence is TGCGCCAGCAGCCAAGATTACTTACTGAACACTGAAGCTTTCTTT.

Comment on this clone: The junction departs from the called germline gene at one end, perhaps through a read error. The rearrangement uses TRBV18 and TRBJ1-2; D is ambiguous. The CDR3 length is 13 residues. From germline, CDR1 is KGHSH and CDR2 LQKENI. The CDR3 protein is CASSPRSGYGYTF. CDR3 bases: TGTGCCAGCTCCCCACGTTCCGGCTATGGCTACACCTTC. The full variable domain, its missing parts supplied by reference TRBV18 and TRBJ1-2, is NAGVMQNPRHLVRRRGQEARLRCSPMKGHSHVYWYRQLPEEGLKFMVYLQKENIIDESGMPKERFSAEFPKEGPSILRIQQVVRGDSAAYFCASSPRSGYGYTFGSGTRLTVV.

CDR3 residues: CASSFGGGGNEQFF. CDR3 nucleotide sequence: TGTGCCAGCAGTTTCGGCGGGGGTGGTAATGAGCAGTTCTTC. V usage is TRBV27 and J usage is TRBJ2-1; 7 nucleotides line up with TRBD2. Germline CDR1 is MNHEY and CDR2 is SMNVEV (reference sequence). CDR3 length: 14 amino acids. V was pared by 3 bases and J by 7 bases, with 6 bases of the junction left unmatched.

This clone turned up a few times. As DNA, the CDR3 is TGTGCCAGCAGCCCGGAGGGGGCCAAGGCCCCCGGGGAGCTGTTTTTT. This codes for CASSPEGAKAPGELFF. The V call is TRBV7-3, the J call TRBJ2-2; possibly TRBD1 for D (7 bases). This CDR3 region has 16 residues. In germline, CDR1 is SGHTA, CDR2 FQGTGA. The V and J ends lost 5 bases and 6 bases respectively, with 19 bases between them.

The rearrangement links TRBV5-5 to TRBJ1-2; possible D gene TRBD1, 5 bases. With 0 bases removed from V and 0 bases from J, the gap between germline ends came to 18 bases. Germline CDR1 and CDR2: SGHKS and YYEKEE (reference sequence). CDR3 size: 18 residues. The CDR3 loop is CASSLDGGGIAANYGYTF. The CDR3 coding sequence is TGTGCCAGCAGCTTGGACGGGGGGGGGATCGCAGCTAACTATGGCTACACCTTC.

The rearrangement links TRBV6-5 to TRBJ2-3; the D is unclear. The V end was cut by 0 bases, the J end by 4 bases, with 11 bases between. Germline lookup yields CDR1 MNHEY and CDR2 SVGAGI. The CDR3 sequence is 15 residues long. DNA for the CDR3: TGTGCCAGCAGTTACTCCGGGTCAATCGCAGATACGCAGTATTTT. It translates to CASSYSGSIADTQYF.

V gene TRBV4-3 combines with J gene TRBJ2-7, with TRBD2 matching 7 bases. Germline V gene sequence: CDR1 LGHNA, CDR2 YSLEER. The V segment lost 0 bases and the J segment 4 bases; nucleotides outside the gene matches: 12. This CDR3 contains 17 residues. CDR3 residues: CASSQDVEVGRRYEQYF. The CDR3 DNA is TGCGCCAGCAGCCAAGATGTAGAAGTCGGGAGGAGGTACGAGCAGTACTTC.

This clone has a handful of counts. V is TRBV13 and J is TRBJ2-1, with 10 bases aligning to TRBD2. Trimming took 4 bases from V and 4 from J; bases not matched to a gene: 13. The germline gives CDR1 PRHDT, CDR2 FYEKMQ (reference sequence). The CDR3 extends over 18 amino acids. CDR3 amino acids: CASSYTPPGTSVYNEQFF. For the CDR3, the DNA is TGTGCCAGCAGCTACACCCCCCCCGGGACTAGCGTGTACAATGAGCAGTTCTTC.

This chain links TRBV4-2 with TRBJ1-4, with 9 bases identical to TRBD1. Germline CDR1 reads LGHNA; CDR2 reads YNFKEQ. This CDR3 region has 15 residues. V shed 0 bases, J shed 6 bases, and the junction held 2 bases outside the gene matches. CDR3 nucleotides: TGTGCCAGCAGCCAAGAGACAGGGGGGGATGAAAAACTGTTTTTT. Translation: CASSQETGGDEKLFF.

CDR3 nucleotide sequence: TGTGCCAGCAGTGAACCGGACAGGACCTCCTACGAGCAGTACTTC. Translating gives CASSEPDRTSYEQYF. J is TRBJ2-7 and V is TRBV6-1; TRBD1 agrees at 7 bases. The germline gives CDR1 MNHNS, CDR2 SASEGT. The CDR3 is made up of 15 amino acids. Unmatched junction bases numbered 4, after V lost 2 bases and J lost 0 bases.

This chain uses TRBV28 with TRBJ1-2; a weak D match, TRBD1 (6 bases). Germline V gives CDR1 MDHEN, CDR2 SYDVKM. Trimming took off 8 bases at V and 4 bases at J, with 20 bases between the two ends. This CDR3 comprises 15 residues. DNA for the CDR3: TGTGCCAGCGAACAAAGGGGACAAAACATCTATGGCTACACCTTC. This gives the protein CASEQRGQNIYGYTF.

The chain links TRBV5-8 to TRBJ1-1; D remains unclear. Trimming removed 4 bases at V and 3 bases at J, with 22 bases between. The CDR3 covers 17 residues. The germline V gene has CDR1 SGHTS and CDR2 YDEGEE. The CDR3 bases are TGTGCCAGCAGCCTCCCTCGCGAAGTGAAATTGGACACTGAAGCTTTCTTT. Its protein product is CASSLPREVKLDTEAFF.

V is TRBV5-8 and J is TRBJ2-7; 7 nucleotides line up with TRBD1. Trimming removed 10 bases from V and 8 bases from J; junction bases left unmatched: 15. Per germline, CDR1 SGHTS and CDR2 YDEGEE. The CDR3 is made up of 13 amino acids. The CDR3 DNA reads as TGTGCCGGGTGGGCGGACAGGTCGGTAAAGCAGTACTTC. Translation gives CAGWADRSVKQYF. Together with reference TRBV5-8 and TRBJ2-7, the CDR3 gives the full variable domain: EAGVTQSPTHLIKTRGQQATLRCSPISGHTSVYWYQQALGLGLQFLLWYDEGEERNRGNFPPRFSGRQFPNYSSELNVNALELEDSALYLCAGWADRSVKQYFGPGTRLTVT.

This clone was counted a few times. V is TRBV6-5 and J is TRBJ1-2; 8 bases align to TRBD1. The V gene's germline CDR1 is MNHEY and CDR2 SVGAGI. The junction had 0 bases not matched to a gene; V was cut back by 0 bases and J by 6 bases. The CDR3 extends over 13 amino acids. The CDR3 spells CASSYSTGDGYTF. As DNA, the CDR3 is TGTGCCAGCAGTTACTCGACAGGGGATGGCTACACCTTC.